The 27 T cell receptor beta chains presented below share a single source sample, sequenced in a study of T cell responses to AZD1222 COVID-19 vaccine. The data were produced by immunoSEQ multiplex PCR, yet TCRdb's version contains in-frame clones alone and is incomplete. This sample has around 50,000 clones, with approximately 91% found just once. The material sequenced was peripheral blood, taken 28 days after the second AZD1222 dose. All receptors come from an adult who received the AZD1222 COVID-19 vaccine.

The chain combines TRBV15 with TRBJ1-2; D unresolved. In germline, CDR1 is LNHNV, CDR2 YYDKDF (reference sequence). The CDR3 runs 11 residues. Trimming pared 3 bases from V and 8 bases from J, leaving 7 bases between. The CDR3 DNA reads TGTGCCACCAGCAGCGCTCGGGGCTACACCTTC. Translated: CATSSARGYTF. Together with reference TRBV15 and TRBJ1-2, the CDR3 gives the full variable domain: DAMVIQNPRYQVTQFGKPVTLSCSQTLNHNVMYWYQQKSSQAPKLLFHYYDKDFNNEADTPDNFQSRRPNTSFCFLDIRSPGLGDTAMYLCATSSARGYTFGSGTRLTVV.

The rearrangement links TRBV10-3 to TRBJ2-3; no firm D call. The CDR3 contains 14 residues. CDR1 ENHRY and CDR2 SYGVKD come from the germline V gene. Trimming took off 7 bases at V and 0 bases at J, with 11 bases between the two ends. DNA of the CDR3: TGTGCCATCACTACGGGCCCTAGCACAGATACGCAGTATTTT. Its protein is CAITTGPSTDTQYF.

V gene TRBV27 combines with J gene TRBJ2-7; 7 bases align to TRBD1. Germline CDR1 reads MNHEY; CDR2 reads SMNVEV (reference sequence). The junction had 6 bases not matched to a gene; V was cut back by 6 bases and J by 4 bases. The CDR3 has 13 residues. The CDR3 protein is CASRGGVGYEQYF. Written as DNA, the CDR3 is TGTGCCAGCAGAGGGGGCGTTGGGTACGAGCAGTACTTC.

Notes on this clone: The sample has other DNA sequences that encode this CDR3 too. The chain has TRBV11-2 and TRBJ2-3; the D is unclear. This CDR3 contains 15 residues. V shed 1 base and J shed 0 bases, with 8 bases lying between them. Per germline, CDR1 SGHAT and CDR2 FQNNGV. This CDR3 is CASSLVAASTDTQYF. The CDR3 nucleotides are TGTGCCAGCAGCTTAGTAGCAGCTAGCACAGATACGCAGTATTTT.

V usage is TRBV6-4 and J usage is TRBJ1-4, with D maybe TRBD1 (5 bases). Germline loops: CDR1 MRHNA, CDR2 SNTAGT. V gave up 5 bases and J gave up 7 bases, with 11 bases separating them. This CDR3 spans 13 amino acids. CDR3 DNA: TGTGCCAGCAGTAGGGTCGGGGGTGAAAAACTGTTTTTT. Translation gives CASSRVGGEKLFF.

The chain links TRBV2 to TRBJ1-2; a possible D gene is TRBD1 (6 bases). This CDR3 is built from 15 residues. V was cut by 4 bases and J by 6 bases, with 18 bases left in between. Germline V gives CDR1 SNHLY, CDR2 FYNNEI. CDR3 amino acids: CASSARGGPFDGYTF. The CDR3 DNA reads as TGTGCCAGCAGTGCCCGGGGGGGGCCTTTTGATGGCTACACCTTC.

This chain connects TRBV7-3 to TRBJ2-2, with D unresolved. The CDR3 consists of 13 residues. V lost 5 bases to trimming and J lost 6 bases, with 10 bases between them. Germline values: CDR1 SGHTA, CDR2 FQGTGA. The CDR3 nucleotides read TGTGCCAGCAGCATATCAAGGGCCGGGGAGCTGTTTTTT. Protein sequence: CASSISRAGELFF.

The chain couples TRBV5-5 to TRBJ2-1; 11 nucleotides align to TRBD2. The CDR3 is 16 amino acids. J lost 8 bases, V lost 2 bases, and 9 bases had no gene match. Germline values: CDR1 SGHKS, CDR2 YYEKEE (reference sequence). The CDR3 DNA reads as TGTGCCAGCAGCTTCCGACTAGCGGGATACCTCGATGAGCAGTTCTTC. Protein: CASSFRLAGYLDEQFF. The whole variable domain, filled in from reference TRBV5-5 and TRBJ2-1, reads DAGVTQSPTHLIKTRGQQVTLRCSPISGHKSVSWYQQVLGQGPQFIFQYYEKEERGRGNFPDRFSARQFPNYSSELNVNALLLGDSALYLCASSFRLAGYLDEQFFGPGTRLTVL.

The V and J genes are TRBV6-4 and TRBJ2-1, with D uncertain. Between the trimmed V and J ends, which lost 3 bases and 13 bases, there was a span of 16 bases. The CDR3 consists of 13 residues. The germline V gene has CDR1 MRHNA and CDR2 SNTAGT. The CDR3 region has the DNA TGTGCCAGCAGTGAGGCCATATCCACAATCCAGTTCTTC. This translates into CASSEAISTIQFF.

The chain couples TRBV15 to TRBJ2-5, with a tentative D call TRBD2 (6 bases). Germline-derived CDR1 and CDR2 are LNHNV and YYDKDF (reference sequence). The CDR3 contains 16 residues. V shed 1 base and J shed 2 bases, with 14 bases lying between them. The CDR3 DNA reads TGTGCCACCAGCAGAGTAACACGGGGGTCGCAAGAGACCCAGTACTTC. Residues: CATSRVTRGSQETQYF.

This rearrangement joins TRBV6-5 to TRBJ1-5, with TRBD1 identical over 8 bases. Trimming cost V 6 bases and J 4 bases; bases outside gene matches: 5. The CDR3 extends over 14 amino acids. Germline loops: CDR1 MNHEY, CDR2 SVGAGI. The CDR3 loop reads CASRRTGRNQPQHF. CDR3 in DNA: TGTGCCAGCAGGAGGACAGGGCGGAATCAGCCCCAGCATTTT.

This rearrangement joins TRBV5-5 to TRBJ2-7; 8 nucleotides line up with TRBD2. The CDR3 runs to 18 residues. Germline V gene data show CDR1 as SGHKS and CDR2 as YYEKEE (reference sequence). V lost 4 bases and J lost 5; bases outside the gene matches: 20. In DNA form, the CDR3 reads TGTGCCAGCAGCCATCAAAGCTTACACGAGCGGGGGAAGGACGAGCAGTACTTC. This encodes CASSHQSLHERGKDEQYF.

V usage is TRBV7-6 and J usage is TRBJ2-2, with 7 bases aligning to TRBD1. This CDR3 comprises 15 residues. Unmatched junction bases numbered 2, after V lost 0 bases and J lost 4 bases. Per germline, CDR1 SGHVS and CDR2 FNYEAQ. CDR3 nucleotides: TGTGCCAGCAGCTTAGCAGGGGGCGTCACCGGGGAGCTGTTTTTT. This translates into CASSLAGGVTGELFF.

The chain combines TRBV7-6 with TRBJ2-1, with 9 nucleotides matching TRBD2. Per germline, CDR1 SGHVS and CDR2 FNYEAQ. The CDR3 consists of 16 residues. The V segment lost 6 bases and the J segment 7 bases; nucleotides outside the gene matches: 13. Here the CDR3 DNA reads TGTGCCAGCAGTCCGCTTAGGAGCGGGGGGAAAAATGAGCAGTTCTTC. Amino acid sequence: CASSPLRSGGKNEQFF. Based on the CDR3 plus reference TRBV7-6 and TRBJ2-1, the full variable domain is GAGVSQSPRYKVTKRGQDVALRCDPISGHVSLYWYRQALGQGPEFLTYFNYEAQQDKSGLPNDRFSAERPEGSISTLTIQRTEQRDSAMYRCASSPLRSGGKNEQFFGPGTRLTVL.

V gene TRBV5-6 combines with J gene TRBJ1-4; D might be TRBD1 (5 bases). This CDR3 region has 16 residues. The V end lost 5 bases, the J end lost 4 bases, and 18 bases lay between the germline ends. Germline CDR1 is SGHDT and CDR2 is YYEEEE. Written as DNA, the CDR3 is TGTGCCAGCAGTCGGGTGGGGGACCAAGATAATGAAAAACTGTTTTTT. This gives the protein CASSRVGDQDNEKLFF.

The V and J genes are TRBV21-1 and TRBJ1-3; the table gives TRBD1 as D, unverified against the DNA. TRBV21-1 is described as a pseudogene. The CDR3 extends over 21 amino acids. DNA for the CDR3: TGTGCCAGCAGACGAACGGGGCAGGGGAAGGGAACTTCCCGCTCTGGAAACACCATATATTTT. The encoded protein is CASRRTGQGKGTSRSGNTIYF.

The rearrangement uses TRBV5-6 and TRBJ2-3, with 9 bases identical to TRBD2. V lost 4 bases to trimming and J lost 4 bases; unmatched junction nucleotides: 7. The CDR3 has 15 amino acids. Germline CDR1 reads SGHDT; CDR2 reads YYEEEE. The CDR3 DNA sequence: TGTGCCAGCAGCCGGCGGGGGGGCGGCGCAGATACGCAGTATTTT. This encodes CASSRRGGGADTQYF.

The chain links TRBV28 to TRBJ2-7, with TRBD1 matching 9 bases. Germline V gene sequence: CDR1 MDHEN, CDR2 SYDVKM. V lost 11 bases to trimming and J lost 3 bases; unmatched junction nucleotides: 8. The CDR3 sequence is 13 residues long. The CDR3, as DNA: TGTGCCGTCCGGGACAGGGACCACTACGAGCAGTACTTC. The encoded protein is CAVRDRDHYEQYF. The full variable domain, with the rest looked up from reference TRBV28 and TRBJ2-7, is DVKVTQSSRYLVKRTGEKVFLECVQDMDHENMFWYRQDPGLGLRLIYFSYDVKMKEKGDIPEGYSVSREKKERFSLILESASTNQTSMYLCAVRDRDHYEQYFGPGTRLTVT.

The chain combines TRBV11-2 with TRBJ1-3, with D unresolved. The CDR3 is 17 residues long. Germline V gene lookup returns CDR1 SGHAT and CDR2 FQNNGV. Trimming stripped 5 bases from V and 0 bases from J, with 17 bases between. DNA of the CDR3: TGTGCCAGCAGCGACGACTTAGCGTGGAGCTCTGGAAACACCATATATTTT. Its translation: CASSDDLAWSSGNTIYF.

This clone came up once. The chain employs TRBV9 and TRBJ2-1; D might be TRBD1 or TRBD2, each matching 5 bases. The germline V and J ends were trimmed by 0 bases and 0 bases, with 10 bases remaining between them. The CDR3 consists of 16 residues. CDR1 SGDLS and CDR2 YYNGEE come from the germline V gene. The CDR3 here is CASSVVPGSSYNEQFF. The CDR3 DNA follows: TGTGCCAGCAGCGTAGTACCAGGGAGCTCCTACAATGAGCAGTTCTTC.

The chain employs TRBV6-5 and TRBJ2-5, with D tentatively TRBD2 (6 bases). V was cut by 0 bases and J by 5 bases, with 10 bases left in between. Germline V gene lookup returns CDR1 MNHEY and CDR2 SVGAGI. This CDR3 is built from 14 residues. In nucleotides, the CDR3 is TGTGCCAGCAGTTACTCCGGGGGTTGGGAGACCCAGTACTTC. It codes for CASSYSGGWETQYF.

This chain connects TRBV6-2 or TRBV6-3 to TRBJ1-4, with unresolved D. V was trimmed by 6 bases and J by 0 bases, leaving 23 bases between them. Germline values: CDR1 MNHEY, CDR2 SVGEGT. The CDR3 is 19 residues long. The CDR3 DNA reads as TGTGCCAGCAGCCCTAAAGCGACGACTTATTCCGCAACTAATGAAAAACTGTTTTTT. It yields the protein CASSPKATTYSATNEKLFF.

J is TRBJ2-5 and V is TRBV12-3 or TRBV12-4, with D unresolved. The CDR3 sequence is 11 residues long. V was pared by 3 bases and J by 6 bases, with 5 bases between. CDR3 amino acids: CASSFGQTQYF. CDR3 nucleotides: TGTGCCAGCAGTTTTGGGCAGACCCAGTACTTC.

CDR3 coding DNA: TGTGCCAGCAGTACCCAGGGTAATGAGCAGTTCTTC. The encoded protein is CASSTQGNEQFF. The chain uses TRBV6-5 and TRBJ2-1; tentative D call: TRBD1 (5 bases). V lost 5 bases and J lost 7, with 9 bases in between. Germline loops: CDR1 MNHEY, CDR2 SVGAGI. The CDR3 runs 12 residues.

The chain has TRBV28 and TRBJ1-1, with 7 bases matching TRBD1. The CDR3 totals 12 residues. The J segment lost 7 bases and the V segment lost 4 bases, leaving 3 bases of the junction unmatched. Germline assignment: CDR1 MDHEN and CDR2 SYDVKM. CDR3 in DNA: TGTGCCAGCAGTTCAGGACAGGATGAAGCTTTCTTT. This encodes CASSSGQDEAFF.

J is TRBJ2-7 and V is TRBV12-5; D tentatively fits TRBD1 or TRBD2 (5 bases each). Germline V gene data show CDR1 as LGHNT and CDR2 as FRNRAP. Between the trimmed V and J ends, which lost 2 bases and 7 bases, there was a span of 15 bases. The CDR3 is made up of 14 amino acids. DNA for the CDR3: TGTGCTAGTGGTTTGACCCGGGACGACCTAGAGCAGTACTTC. This codes for CASGLTRDDLEQYF.

This chain links TRBV7-8 with TRBJ2-1; TRBD2 matches 13 bases. The V segment lost 2 bases and the J segment 4 bases; nucleotides outside the gene matches: 2. The germline V gene encodes CDR1 SGHVS and CDR2 FQNEAQ. This CDR3 has 16 residues. CDR3 sequence reads: CASSLRTSGGYNEQFF. The DNA of the CDR3 is TGTGCCAGCAGCTTAAGGACTAGCGGGGGTTACAATGAGCAGTTCTTC.